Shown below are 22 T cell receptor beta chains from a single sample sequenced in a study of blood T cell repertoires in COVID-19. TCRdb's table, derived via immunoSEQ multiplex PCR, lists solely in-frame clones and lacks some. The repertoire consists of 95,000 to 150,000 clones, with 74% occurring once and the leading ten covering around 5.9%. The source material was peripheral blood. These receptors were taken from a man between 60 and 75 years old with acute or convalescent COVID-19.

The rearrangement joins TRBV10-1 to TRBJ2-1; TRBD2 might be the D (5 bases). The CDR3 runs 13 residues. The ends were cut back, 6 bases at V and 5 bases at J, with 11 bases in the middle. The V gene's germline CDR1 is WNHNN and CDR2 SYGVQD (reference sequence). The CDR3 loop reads CASSPGLNNEQFF. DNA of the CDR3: TGCGCCAGCAGCCCTGGACTGAACAATGAGCAGTTCTTC.

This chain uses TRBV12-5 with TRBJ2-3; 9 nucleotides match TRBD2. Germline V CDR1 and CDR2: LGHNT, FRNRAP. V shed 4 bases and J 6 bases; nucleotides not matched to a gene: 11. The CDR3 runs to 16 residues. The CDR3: CASGSPLPRGGDTQYF. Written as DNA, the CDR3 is TGTGCTAGTGGTTCGCCCCTCCCGCGGGGGGGCGATACGCAGTATTTT.

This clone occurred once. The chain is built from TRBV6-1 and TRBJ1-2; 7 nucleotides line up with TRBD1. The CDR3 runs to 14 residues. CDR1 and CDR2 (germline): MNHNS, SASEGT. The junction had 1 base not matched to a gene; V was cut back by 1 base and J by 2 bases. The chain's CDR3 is CASSEGQGNYGYTF. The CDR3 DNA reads TGTGCCAGCAGTGAAGGACAGGGCAACTATGGCTACACCTTC.

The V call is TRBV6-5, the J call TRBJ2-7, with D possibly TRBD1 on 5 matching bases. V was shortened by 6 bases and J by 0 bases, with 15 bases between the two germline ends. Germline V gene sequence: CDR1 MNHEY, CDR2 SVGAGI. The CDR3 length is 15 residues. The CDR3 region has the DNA TGTGCCAGCAGCCCAACGGAAACAGGCTCCTACGAGCAGTACTTC. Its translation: CASSPTETGSYEQYF.

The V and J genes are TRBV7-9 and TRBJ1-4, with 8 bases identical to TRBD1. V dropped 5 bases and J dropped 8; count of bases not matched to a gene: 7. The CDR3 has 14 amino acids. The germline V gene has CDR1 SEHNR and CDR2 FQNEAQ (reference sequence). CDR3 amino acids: CASSAGQGGEKLFF. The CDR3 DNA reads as TGTGCCAGCAGCGCCGGACAGGGCGGCGAAAAACTGTTTTTT.

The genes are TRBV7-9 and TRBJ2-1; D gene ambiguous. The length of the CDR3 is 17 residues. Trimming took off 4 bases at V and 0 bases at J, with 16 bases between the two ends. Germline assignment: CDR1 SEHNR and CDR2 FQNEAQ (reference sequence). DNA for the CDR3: TGTGCCAGCAGCTCCCACCTTGAAAGGAGCTCCTACAATGAGCAGTTCTTC. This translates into CASSSHLERSSYNEQFF.

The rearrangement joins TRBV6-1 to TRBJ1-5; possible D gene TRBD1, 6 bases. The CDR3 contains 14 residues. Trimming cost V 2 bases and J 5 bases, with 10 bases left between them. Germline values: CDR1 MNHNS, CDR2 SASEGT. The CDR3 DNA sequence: TGTGCCAGCAGTGAAAGGACAGAATATCAGCCCCAGCATTTT. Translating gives CASSERTEYQPQHF.

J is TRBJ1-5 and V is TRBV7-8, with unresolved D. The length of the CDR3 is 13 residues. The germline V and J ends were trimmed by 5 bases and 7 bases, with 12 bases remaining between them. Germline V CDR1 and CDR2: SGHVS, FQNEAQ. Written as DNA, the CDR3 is TGTGCCAGCAGCCGATCTCAGGTGCAGCCCCAGCATTTT. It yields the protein CASSRSQVQPQHF.

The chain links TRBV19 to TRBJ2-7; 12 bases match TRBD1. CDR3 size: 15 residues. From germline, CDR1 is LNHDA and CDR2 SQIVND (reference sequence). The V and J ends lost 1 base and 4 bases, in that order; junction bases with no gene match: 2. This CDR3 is CASSIVGQGAYEQYF. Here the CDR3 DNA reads TGTGCCAGTAGTATAGTGGGACAGGGGGCTTACGAGCAGTACTTC.

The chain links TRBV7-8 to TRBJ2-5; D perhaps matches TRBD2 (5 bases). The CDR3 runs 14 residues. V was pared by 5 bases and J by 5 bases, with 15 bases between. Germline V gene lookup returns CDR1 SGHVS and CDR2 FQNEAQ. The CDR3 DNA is TGTGCCAGCAGCCGTACTAGAGCGGTGGAGACCCAGTACTTC. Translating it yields CASSRTRAVETQYF. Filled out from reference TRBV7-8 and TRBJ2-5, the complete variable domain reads GAGVSQSPRYKVAKRGQDVALRCDPISGHVSLFWYQQALGQGPEFLTYFQNEAQLDKSGLPSDRFFAERPEGSVSTLKIQRTQQEDSAVYLCASSRTRAVETQYFGPGTRLLVL.

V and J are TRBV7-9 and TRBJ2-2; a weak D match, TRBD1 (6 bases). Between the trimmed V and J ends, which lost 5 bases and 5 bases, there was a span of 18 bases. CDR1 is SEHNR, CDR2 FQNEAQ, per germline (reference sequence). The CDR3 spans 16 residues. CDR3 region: CASSPRGTRGTGELFF. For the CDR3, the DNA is TGTGCCAGCAGCCCCAGGGGAACCAGGGGAACCGGGGAGCTGTTTTTT.

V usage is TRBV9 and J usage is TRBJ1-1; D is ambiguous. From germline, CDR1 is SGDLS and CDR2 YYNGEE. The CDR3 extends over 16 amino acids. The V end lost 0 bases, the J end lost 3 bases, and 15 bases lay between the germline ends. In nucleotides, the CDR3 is TGTGCCAGCAGCGTAGCTCGGTCCCTGGGAGACACTGAAGCTTTCTTT. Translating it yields CASSVARSLGDTEAFF.

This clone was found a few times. The CDR3: CASSPLVDRPPSYGYTF. The DNA for the CDR3 is TGTGCCAGTAGTCCGCTTGTCGACAGACCTCCTAGCTATGGCTACACCTTC. The rearrangement links TRBV19 to TRBJ1-2, with D tentatively TRBD1 (5 bases). This CDR3 has 17 amino acids. V was shortened by 5 bases and J by 4 bases, with 23 bases between the two germline ends. Germline CDR1 LNHDA, CDR2 SQIVND (reference sequence).

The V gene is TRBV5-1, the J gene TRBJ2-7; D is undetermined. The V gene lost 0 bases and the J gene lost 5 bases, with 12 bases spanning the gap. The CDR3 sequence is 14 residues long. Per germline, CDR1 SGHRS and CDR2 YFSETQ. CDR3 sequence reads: CASSLAAGVDEQYF. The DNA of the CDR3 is TGCGCCAGCAGCTTGGCTGCAGGTGTCGACGAGCAGTACTTC.

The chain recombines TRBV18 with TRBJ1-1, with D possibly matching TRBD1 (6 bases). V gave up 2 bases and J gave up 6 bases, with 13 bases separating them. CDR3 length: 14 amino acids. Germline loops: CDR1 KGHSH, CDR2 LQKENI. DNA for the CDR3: TGTGCCAGCTCACCATCTAGAGGGGGAGCTGAAGCTTTCTTT. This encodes CASSPSRGGAEAFF.

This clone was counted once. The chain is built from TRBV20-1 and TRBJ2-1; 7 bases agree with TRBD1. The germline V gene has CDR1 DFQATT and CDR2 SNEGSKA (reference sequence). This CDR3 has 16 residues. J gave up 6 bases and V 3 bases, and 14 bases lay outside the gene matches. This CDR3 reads CSASSRGRKTLNEQFF. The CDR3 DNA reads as TGCAGTGCTAGTAGTAGGGGGCGCAAGACCCTCAATGAGCAGTTCTTC.

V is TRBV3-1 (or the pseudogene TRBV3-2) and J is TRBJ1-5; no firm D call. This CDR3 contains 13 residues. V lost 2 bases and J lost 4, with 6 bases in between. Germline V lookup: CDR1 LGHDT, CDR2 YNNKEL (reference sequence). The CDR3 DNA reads TGTGCCAGCAGCCAACTGGAGAATCAGCCCCAGCATTTT. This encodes CASSQLENQPQHF.

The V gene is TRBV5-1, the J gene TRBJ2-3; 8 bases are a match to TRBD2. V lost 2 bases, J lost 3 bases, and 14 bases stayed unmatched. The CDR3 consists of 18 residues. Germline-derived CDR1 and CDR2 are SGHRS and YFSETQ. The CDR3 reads CASSFGSSGFGVTDTQYF. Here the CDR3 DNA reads TGCGCCAGCAGCTTCGGTTCTAGCGGGTTTGGCGTTACAGATACGCAGTATTTT.

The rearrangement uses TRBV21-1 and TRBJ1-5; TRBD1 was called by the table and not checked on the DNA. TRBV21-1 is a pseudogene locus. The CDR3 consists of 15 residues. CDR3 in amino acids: CASSIQGESNQPQHF. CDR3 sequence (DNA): TGTGCCAGCAGCATACAGGGGGAGAGCAATCAGCCCCAGCATTTT.

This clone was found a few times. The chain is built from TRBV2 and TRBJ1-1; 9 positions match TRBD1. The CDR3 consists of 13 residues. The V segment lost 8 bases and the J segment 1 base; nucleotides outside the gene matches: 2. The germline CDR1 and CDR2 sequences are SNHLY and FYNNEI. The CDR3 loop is CASEGQGNTEAFF. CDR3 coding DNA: TGTGCCAGCGAGGGACAGGGGAACACTGAAGCTTTCTTT. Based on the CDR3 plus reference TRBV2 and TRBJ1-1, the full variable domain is EPEVTQTPSHQVTQMGQEVILRCVPISNHLYFYWYRQILGQKVEFLVSFYNNEISEKSEIFDDQFSVERPDGSNFTLKIRSTKLEDSAMYFCASEGQGNTEAFFGQGTRLTVV.

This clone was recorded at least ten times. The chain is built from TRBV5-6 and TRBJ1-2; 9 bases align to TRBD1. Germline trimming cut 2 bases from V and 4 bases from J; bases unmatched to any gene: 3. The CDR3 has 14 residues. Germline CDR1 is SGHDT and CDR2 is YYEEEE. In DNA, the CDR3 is TGTGCCAGCAGCTTCGAGGACAGGGGCTATGGCTACACCTTC. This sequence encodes CASSFEDRGYGYTF.

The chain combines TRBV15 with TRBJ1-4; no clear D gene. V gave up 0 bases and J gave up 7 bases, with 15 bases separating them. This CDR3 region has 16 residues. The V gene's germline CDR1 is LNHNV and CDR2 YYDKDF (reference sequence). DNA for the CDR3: TGTGCCACCAGCAGAGAAAAAGGCAGGAGGGTTGAAAAACTGTTTTTT. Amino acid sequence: CATSREKGRRVEKLFF.